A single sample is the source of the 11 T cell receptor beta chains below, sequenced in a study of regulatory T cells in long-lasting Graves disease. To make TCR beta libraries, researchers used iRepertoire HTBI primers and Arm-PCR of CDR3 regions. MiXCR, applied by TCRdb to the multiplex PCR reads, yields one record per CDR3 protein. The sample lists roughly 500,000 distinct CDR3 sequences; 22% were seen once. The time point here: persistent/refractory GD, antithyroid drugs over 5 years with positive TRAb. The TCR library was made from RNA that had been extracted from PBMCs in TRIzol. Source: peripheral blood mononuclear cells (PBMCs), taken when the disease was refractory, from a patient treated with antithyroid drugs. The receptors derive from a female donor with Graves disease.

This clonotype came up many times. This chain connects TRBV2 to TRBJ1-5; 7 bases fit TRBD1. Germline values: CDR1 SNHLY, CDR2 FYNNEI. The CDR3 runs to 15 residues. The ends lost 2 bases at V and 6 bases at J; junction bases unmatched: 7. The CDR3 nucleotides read TGTGCCAGCAGTGAAACGACAGGGATAGGTCAGCCCCAGCATTTT. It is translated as CASSETTGIGQPQHF.

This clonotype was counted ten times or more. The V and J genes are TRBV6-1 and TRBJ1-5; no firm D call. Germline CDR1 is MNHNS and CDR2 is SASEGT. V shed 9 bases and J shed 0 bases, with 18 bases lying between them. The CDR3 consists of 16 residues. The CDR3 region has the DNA TGTGCCAGTCTGATCACAGTTTCGAGTAGCAATCAGCCCCAGCATTTT. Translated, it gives CASLITVSSSNQPQHF.

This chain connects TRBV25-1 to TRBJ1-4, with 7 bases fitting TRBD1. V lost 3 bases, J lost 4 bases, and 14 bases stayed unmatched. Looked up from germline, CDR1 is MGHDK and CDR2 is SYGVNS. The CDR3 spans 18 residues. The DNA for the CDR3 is TGTGCCAGCAGTGATCAGATAGGGGGCGGTGCGATTAATGAAAAACTGTTTTTT. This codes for CASSDQIGGGAINEKLFF. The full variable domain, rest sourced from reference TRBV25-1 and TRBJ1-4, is EADIYQTPRYLVIGTGKKITLECSQTMGHDKMYWYQQDPGMELHLIHYSYGVNSTEKGDLSSESTVSRIRTEHFPLTLESARPSHTSQYLCASSDQIGGGAINEKLFFGSGTQLSVL.

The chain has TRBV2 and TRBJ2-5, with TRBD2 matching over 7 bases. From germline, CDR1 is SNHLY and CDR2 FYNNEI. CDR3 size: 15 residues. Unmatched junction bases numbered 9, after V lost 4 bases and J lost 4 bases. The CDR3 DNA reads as TGTGCCAGCAGTGGGGGGGGGGAAGCCCGAGAGACCCAGTACTTC. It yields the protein CASSGGGEARETQYF. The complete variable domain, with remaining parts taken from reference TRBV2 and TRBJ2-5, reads EPEVTQTPSHQVTQMGQEVILRCVPISNHLYFYWYRQILGQKVEFLVSFYNNEISEKSEIFDDQFSVERPDGSNFTLKIRSTKLEDSAMYFCASSGGGEARETQYFGPGTRLLVL.

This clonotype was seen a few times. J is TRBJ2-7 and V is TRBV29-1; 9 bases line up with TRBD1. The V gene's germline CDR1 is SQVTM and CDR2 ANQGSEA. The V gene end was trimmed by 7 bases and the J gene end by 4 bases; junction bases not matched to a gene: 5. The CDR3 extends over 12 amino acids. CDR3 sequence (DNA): TGCAGCGCCGGGACAGGGATTTACGAGCAGTACTTC. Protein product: CSAGTGIYEQYF.

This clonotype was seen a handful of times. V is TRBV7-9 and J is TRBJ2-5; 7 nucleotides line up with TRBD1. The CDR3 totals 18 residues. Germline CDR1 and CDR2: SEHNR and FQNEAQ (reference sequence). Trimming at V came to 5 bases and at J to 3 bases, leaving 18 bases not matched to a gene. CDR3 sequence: CASSPELTTTGTKETQYF. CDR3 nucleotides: TGTGCCAGCAGCCCCGAACTCACCACGACAGGGACAAAAGAGACCCAGTACTTC.

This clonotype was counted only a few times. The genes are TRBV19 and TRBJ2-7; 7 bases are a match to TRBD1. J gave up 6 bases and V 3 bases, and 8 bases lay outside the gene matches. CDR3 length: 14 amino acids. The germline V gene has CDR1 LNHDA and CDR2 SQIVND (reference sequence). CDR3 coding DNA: TGTGCCAGTAGTATCCCGCTAAACAGGGGCGAGCAGTACTTC. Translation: CASSIPLNRGEQYF.

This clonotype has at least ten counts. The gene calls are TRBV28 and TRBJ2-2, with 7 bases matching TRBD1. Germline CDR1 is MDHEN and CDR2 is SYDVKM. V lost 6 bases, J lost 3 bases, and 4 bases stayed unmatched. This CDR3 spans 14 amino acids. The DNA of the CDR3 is TGTGCCAGCAGGAAGACAGGGCACACCGGGGAGCTGTTTTTT. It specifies CASRKTGHTGELFF.

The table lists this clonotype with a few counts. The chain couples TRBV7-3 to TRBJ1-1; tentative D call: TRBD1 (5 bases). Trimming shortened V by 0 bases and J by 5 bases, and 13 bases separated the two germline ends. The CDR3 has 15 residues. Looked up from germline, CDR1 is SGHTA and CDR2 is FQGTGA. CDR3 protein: CASSLTGGEGTEAFF. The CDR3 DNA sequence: TGTGCCAGCAGCTTAACCGGCGGAGAGGGGACTGAAGCTTTCTTT.

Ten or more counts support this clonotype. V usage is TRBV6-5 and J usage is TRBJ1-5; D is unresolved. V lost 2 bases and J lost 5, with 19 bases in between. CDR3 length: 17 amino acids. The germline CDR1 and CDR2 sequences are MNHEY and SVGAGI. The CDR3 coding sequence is TGTGCCAGCAGTTACGCTCCCGTCATGGCTGGATATCAGCCCCAGCATTTT. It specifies CASSYAPVMAGYQPQHF.

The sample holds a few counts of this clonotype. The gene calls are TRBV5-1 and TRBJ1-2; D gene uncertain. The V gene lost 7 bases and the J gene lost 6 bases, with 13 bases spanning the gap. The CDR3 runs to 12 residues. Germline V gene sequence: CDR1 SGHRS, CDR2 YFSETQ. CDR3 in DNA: TGCGCCAGCGCGAACCGGCAGGATGGCTACACCTTC. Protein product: CASANRQDGYTF.